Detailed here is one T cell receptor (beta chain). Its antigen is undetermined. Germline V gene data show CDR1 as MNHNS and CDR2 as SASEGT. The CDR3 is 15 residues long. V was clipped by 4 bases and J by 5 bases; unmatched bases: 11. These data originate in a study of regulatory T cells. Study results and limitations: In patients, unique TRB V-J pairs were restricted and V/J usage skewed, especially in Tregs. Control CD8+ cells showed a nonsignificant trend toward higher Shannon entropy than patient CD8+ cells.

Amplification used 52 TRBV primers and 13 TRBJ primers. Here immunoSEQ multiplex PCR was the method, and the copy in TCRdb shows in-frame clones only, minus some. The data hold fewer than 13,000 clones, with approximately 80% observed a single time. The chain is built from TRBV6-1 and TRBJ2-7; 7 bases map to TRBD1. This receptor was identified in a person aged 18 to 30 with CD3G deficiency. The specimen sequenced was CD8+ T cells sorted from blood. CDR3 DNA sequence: TGTGCCAGCAGTGGGGGACAGCCGTACTTCCACGAGCAGTACTTC. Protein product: CASSGGQPYFHEQYF.